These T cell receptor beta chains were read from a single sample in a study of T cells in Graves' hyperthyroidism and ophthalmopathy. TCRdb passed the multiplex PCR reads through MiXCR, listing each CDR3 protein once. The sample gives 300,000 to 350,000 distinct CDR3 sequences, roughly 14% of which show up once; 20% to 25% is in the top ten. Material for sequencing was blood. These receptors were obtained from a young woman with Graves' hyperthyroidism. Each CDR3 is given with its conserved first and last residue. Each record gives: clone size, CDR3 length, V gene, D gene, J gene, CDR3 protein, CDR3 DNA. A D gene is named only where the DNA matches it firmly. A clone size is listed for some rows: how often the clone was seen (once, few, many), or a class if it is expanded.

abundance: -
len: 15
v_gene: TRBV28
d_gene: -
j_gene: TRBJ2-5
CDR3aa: CASSPRALYQETQYF
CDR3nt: TGTGCCAGCAGCCCTAGGGCACTGTACCAAGAGACCCAGTACTTC

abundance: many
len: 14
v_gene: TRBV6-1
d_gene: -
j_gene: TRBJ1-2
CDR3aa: CASSESAGVYGYTF
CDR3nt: TGTGCCAGCAGTGAAAGTGCAGGCGTCTATGGCTACACCTTC

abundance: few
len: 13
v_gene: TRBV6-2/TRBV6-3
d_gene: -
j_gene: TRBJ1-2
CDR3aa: CASDPKGFYGYTF
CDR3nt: TGTGCCAGCGATCCGAAAGGTTTCTATGGCTACACCTTC

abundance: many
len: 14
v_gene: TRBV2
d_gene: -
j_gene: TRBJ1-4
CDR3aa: CASIGVSGNEKLFF
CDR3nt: TGTGCCAGCATTGGGGTCAGTGGCAATGAAAAACTGTTTTTT

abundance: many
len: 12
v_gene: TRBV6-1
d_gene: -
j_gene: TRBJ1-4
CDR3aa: CASSENGEKLFF
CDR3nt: TGTGCCAGCAGTGAAAATGGGGAAAAACTGTTTTTT

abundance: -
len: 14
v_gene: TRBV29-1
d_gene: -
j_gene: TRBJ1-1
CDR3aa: CSVDPPAMNTEAFF
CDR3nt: TGCAGCGTTGATCCCCCAGCAATGAACACTGAAGCTTTCTTT

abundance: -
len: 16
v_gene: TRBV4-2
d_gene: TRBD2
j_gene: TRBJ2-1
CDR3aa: CASSQDRLADNNEQFF
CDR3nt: TGTGCCAGCAGCCAAGACCGTCTAGCGGATAACAATGAGCAGTTCTTC

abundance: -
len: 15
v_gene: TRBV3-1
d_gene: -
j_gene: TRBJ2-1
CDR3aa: CASSQELRTYNEQFF
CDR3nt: TGTGCCAGCAGCCAAGAGTTGAGAACTTACAATGAGCAGTTCTTC

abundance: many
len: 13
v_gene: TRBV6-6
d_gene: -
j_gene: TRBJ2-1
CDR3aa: CASSYSEEHEQFF
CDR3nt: TGTGCCAGCAGTTACTCGGAGGAGCATGAGCAGTTCTTC

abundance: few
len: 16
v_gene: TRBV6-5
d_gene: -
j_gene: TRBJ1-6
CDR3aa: CASSYGGGSYNSPLHF
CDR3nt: TGTGCCAGCAGTTACGGGGGTGGCTCCTATAATTCACCCCTCCACTTT

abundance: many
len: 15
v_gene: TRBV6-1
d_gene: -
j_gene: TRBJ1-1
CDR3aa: CASSEYNRVAAEAFF
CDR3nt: TGTGCCAGCAGTGAATATAACAGGGTGGCTGCTGAAGCTTTCTTT

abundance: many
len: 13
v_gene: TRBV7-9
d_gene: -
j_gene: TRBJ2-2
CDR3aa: CASSLVSHRELFF
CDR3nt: TGTGCCAGCAGCTTGGTTTCTCACCGGGAGCTGTTTTTT

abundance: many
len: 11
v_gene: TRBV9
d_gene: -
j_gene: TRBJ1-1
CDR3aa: CASGSSTEAFF
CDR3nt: TGTGCCAGCGGTTCGAGTACTGAAGCTTTCTTT

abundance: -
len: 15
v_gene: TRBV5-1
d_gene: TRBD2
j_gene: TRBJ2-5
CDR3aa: CASSFGTSVLETQYF
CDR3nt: TGCGCCAGCAGCTTTGGGACTAGCGTGCTGGAGACCCAGTACTTC

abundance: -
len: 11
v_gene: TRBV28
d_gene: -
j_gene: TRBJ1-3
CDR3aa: CASMSGNTIYF
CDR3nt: TGTGCCAGTATGTCCGGAAACACCATATATTTT

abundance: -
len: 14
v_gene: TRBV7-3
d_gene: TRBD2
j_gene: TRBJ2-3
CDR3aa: CASSATSGPDTQYF
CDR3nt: TGTGCCAGCAGCGCCACTAGCGGGCCAGATACGCAGTATTTT

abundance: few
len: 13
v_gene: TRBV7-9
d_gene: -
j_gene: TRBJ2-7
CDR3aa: CASIGRSSYEQYF
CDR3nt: TGTGCCAGCATCGGACGGAGCTCCTACGAGCAGTACTTC

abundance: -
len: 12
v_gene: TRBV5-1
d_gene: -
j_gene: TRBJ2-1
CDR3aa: CASSLGHNEQFF
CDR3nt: TGCGCCAGCAGCTTGGGCCACAATGAGCAGTTCTTC

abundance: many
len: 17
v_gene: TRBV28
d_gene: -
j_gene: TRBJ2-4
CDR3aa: CASPVLSRGLAKNIQYF
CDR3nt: TGTGCCAGCCCCGTCCTCAGTAGAGGACTAGCCAAAAACATTCAGTACTTC

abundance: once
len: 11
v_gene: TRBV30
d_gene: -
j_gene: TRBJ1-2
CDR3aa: CAWERDYGYTF
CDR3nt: TGTGCCTGGGAAAGGGACTATGGCTACACCTTC

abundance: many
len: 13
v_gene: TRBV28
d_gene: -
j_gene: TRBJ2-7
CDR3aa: CASTTPGSYEQYF
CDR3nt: TGTGCCAGCACGACCCCAGGGAGCTACGAGCAGTACTTC

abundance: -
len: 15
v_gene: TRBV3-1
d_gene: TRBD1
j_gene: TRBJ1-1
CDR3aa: CASSQEQGANTEAFF
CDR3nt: TGTGCCAGCAGCCAAGAACAGGGGGCGAACACTGAAGCTTTCTTT

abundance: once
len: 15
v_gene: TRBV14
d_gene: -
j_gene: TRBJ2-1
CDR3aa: CASSQDLLKRNEQFF
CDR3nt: TGTGCCAGCAGCCAAGATCTCCTAAAACGCAATGAGCAGTTCTTC

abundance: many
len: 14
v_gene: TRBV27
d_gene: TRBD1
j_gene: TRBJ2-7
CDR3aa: CASSLTGGADEQYF
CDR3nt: TGTGCCAGCAGCTTGACAGGGGGCGCGGACGAGCAGTACTTC

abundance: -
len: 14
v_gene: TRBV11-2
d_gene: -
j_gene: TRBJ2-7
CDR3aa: CASSLDGVAYEQYF
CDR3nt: TGTGCCAGCAGCTTAGACGGGGTAGCCTACGAGCAGTACTTC

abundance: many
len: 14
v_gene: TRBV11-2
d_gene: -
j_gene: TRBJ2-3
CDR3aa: CASSQRSLGYTQYF
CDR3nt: TGTGCCAGCAGCCAGCGGAGCCTAGGATATACGCAGTATTTT

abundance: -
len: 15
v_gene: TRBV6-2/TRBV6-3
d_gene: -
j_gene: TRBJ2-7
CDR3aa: CASSHEGGARYEQYF
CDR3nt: TGTGCCAGCAGCCATGAGGGGGGAGCGAGGTACGAGCAGTACTTC

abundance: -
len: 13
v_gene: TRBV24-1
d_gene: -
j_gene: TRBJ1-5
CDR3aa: CATNDRNNQPQHF
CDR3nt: TGTGCCACCAATGACAGAAACAATCAGCCCCAGCATTTT

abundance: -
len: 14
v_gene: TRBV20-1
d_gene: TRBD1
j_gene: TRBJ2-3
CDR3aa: CSAEPGQGTDTQYF
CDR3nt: TGCAGTGCTGAACCGGGACAGGGGACAGATACGCAGTATTTT

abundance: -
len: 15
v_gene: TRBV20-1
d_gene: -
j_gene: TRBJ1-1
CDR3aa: CSARDGQGRVTEAFF
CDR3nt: TGCAGTGCTAGAGATGGGCAGGGCAGGGTCACTGAAGCTTTCTTT

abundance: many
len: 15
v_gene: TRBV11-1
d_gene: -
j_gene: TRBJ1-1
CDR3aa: CASSHPDRRNTEAFF
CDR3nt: TGTGCCAGCAGCCATCCAGACAGGAGGAACACTGAAGCTTTCTTT

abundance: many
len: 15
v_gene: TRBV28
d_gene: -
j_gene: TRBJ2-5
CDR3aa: CASSLRQGGAETQYF
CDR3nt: TGTGCCAGCAGTTTACGTCAGGGCGGGGCGGAGACCCAGTACTTC